Below are 3 T cell receptor beta chains sequenced from a single sample in a study of blood T cell repertoires in COVID-19. Sequencing was performed with immunoSEQ multiplex PCR; in TCRdb, only in-frame clones are kept and a portion is missing. The sample consists of about 190,000 clones, 70% to 80% of them appearing once. The specimen sequenced was peripheral blood. These TCRs come from a woman aged 45-65 years with acute or convalescent COVID-19.

The V and J genes are TRBV27 and TRBJ2-1; D perhaps matches TRBD1 (5 bases). With 5 bases removed from V and 1 base from J, the gap between germline ends came to 6 bases. In germline, CDR1 is MNHEY, CDR2 SMNVEV (reference sequence). This CDR3 is 13 amino acids long. CDR3 coding DNA: TGTGCCAGCAGTCAGGGTTCCTACAATGAGCAGTTCTTC. The encoded protein is CASSQGSYNEQFF.

The chain uses TRBV18 and TRBJ2-3, with 10 bases fitting TRBD1. The CDR3 has 15 residues. J gave up 3 bases and V 3 bases, and 3 bases lay outside the gene matches. Germline V lookup: CDR1 KGHSH, CDR2 LQKENI. CDR3 bases: TGTGCCAGCTCACCGGGACAGGGGAGGACAGATACGCAGTATTTT. This gives the protein CASSPGQGRTDTQYF.

With respect to this clone: Distinct nucleotide sequences in the sample also encode this CDR3. This chain joins TRBV5-1 and TRBJ2-7; TRBD1 matches at 9 bases. The CDR3 consists of 14 residues. Unmatched junction bases numbered 7, after V lost 3 bases and J lost 6 bases. The V gene's germline CDR1 is SGHRS and CDR2 YFSETQ. The CDR3 DNA follows: TGCGCCAGCAGCTCAGGGACAGGGAGGGGCGAGCAGTACTTC. Amino acid sequence: CASSSGTGRGEQYF.